This is a list of T cell receptor beta chains from one sample in a study of blood T cell repertoires in COVID-19. The repertoire was sequenced with immunoSEQ multiplex PCR; TCRdb's copy has only in-frame clones and lacks some. This table has approximately 280,000 clones, about nine tenths appearing once. The sample comprised peripheral blood. These receptors all stem from a man aged 50 to 59 with acute or convalescent COVID-19. Both conserved end residues are part of each CDR3. The order of the fields is D gene, J gene, clone size, V gene, CDR3 protein, CDR3 DNA. D genes are given only for firm matches. Only some rows state a clone size, as once, few, many or a class for expanded clones.

TRBD1 TRBJ2-5 . TRBV2 CAARGQFDIQETQYF TGTGCCGCCAGGGGGCAGTTCGACATCCAAGAGACCCAGTACTTC
. TRBJ2-5 . TRBV21-1 CASSNLREQETQYF TGTGCCAGCAGCAATTTGCGGGAACAAGAGACCCAGTACTTC
. TRBJ1-1 . TRBV4-2 CASSQDPARGSWTEAFF TGTGCCAGCAGCCAAGATCCGGCCAGGGGTTCATGGACTGAAGCTTTCTTT
TRBD1 TRBJ1-5 . TRBV3-1/TRBV3-2 CASSQDWGRGNQPQHF TGTGCCAGCAGCCAAGATTGGGGCAGGGGGAATCAGCCCCAGCATTTT
. TRBJ1-1 . TRBV7-8 CASSGTGPLGEAFF TGTGCCAGCAGCGGTACAGGTCCTTTGGGTGAAGCTTTCTTT
TRBD2 TRBJ2-1 . TRBV19 CASSIGLELYNEQFF TGTGCCAGTAGTATTGGACTAGAACTCTACAATGAGCAGTTCTTC
. TRBJ1-1 few TRBV14 CASSQQGSGTEAFF TGTGCCAGCAGCCAACAGGGTAGCGGAACTGAAGCTTTCTTT
. TRBJ1-2 . TRBV3-1/TRBV3-2 CASSTWTENYGYTF TGTGCCAGCAGCACCTGGACAGAGAACTATGGCTACACCTTC
. TRBJ2-2 . TRBV29-1 CSVQEGASTGELFF TGCAGCGTCCAGGAGGGGGCGTCCACCGGGGAGCTGTTTTTT
TRBD1 TRBJ1-1 . TRBV12-3/TRBV12-4 CASSSNRGIEAFF TGTGCCAGCAGTTCAAACAGGGGAATCGAAGCTTTCTTT
. TRBJ1-2 . TRBV6-6 CASRIQGDDGYTF TGTGCCAGCAGGATACAGGGAGATGATGGCTACACCTTC
TRBD1 TRBJ1-6 . TRBV19 CASSAGQLNSPLHF TGTGCCAGTAGTGCGGGACAGCTGAATTCACCCCTCCACTTT
. TRBJ2-6 once TRBV7-2 CAPRRRGTGPSGANVLTF TGTGCCCCCAGACGGCGGGGGACAGGACCTTCTGGGGCCAACGTCCTGACTTTC
. TRBJ1-2 . TRBV13 CASSFNRGNGYTF TGTGCCAGCAGCTTTAATCGGGGGAATGGCTACACCTTC
. TRBJ2-3 . TRBV5-1 CASREGRSTDTQYF TGCGCCAGCAGGGAGGGGAGGAGCACAGATACGCAGTATTTT
. TRBJ1-2 . TRBV6-1 CASSDRQLGYTF TGTGCCAGCAGTGATCGCCAGTTGGGCTACACCTTC
. TRBJ2-7 . TRBV25-1 CASSGQLWTYEQYF TGTGCCAGCAGTGGACAGCTTTGGACCTACGAGCAGTACTTC
. TRBJ1-6 . TRBV14 CASSLGLVNSPLHF TGTGCCAGCAGCCTGGGACTGGTTAATTCACCCCTCCACTTT
. TRBJ2-3 . TRBV9 CASSVDSLAGQYF TGTGCCAGCAGCGTAGATTCCCTAGCTGGGCAGTATTTT
TRBD2 TRBJ2-7 . TRBV6-5 CASGGLAGIYEQYF TGTGCCAGCGGGGGACTAGCGGGGATCTACGAGCAGTACTTC
. TRBJ2-3 . TRBV2 CASGGLTGTDTQYF TGTGCCAGCGGGGGCCTCACGGGAACAGATACGCAGTATTTT
. TRBJ2-5 . TRBV5-1 CASSLASVPGETQYF TGCGCCAGCAGCTTGGCCTCGGTCCCGGGGGAGACCCAGTACTTC
. TRBJ2-5 few TRBV7-8 CASSRGVLRETQYF TGTGCCAGCAGCCGAGGAGTCCTACGGGAGACCCAGTACTTC
. TRBJ2-1 once TRBV18 CASSPGHPNGNEQFF TGTGCCAGCTCACCCGGACACCCAAACGGTAATGAGCAGTTCTTC
. TRBJ1-5 few TRBV18 CASSLTGRQPQHF TGTGCCAGCTCCCTTACAGGGCGACAGCCCCAGCATTTT
TRBD1 TRBJ1-3 . TRBV19 CASSIGTGVLGNTIYF TGTGCCAGTAGTATCGGGACAGGCGTCTTGGGAAACACCATATATTTT
TRBD2 TRBJ2-7 . TRBV5-1 CASSPVAGEHYEQYF TGCGCCAGCAGTCCGGTCGCGGGAGAACACTACGAGCAGTACTTC
TRBD1 TRBJ1-2 . TRBV4-1 CASSPNTGADRSYGYTF TGCGCCAGCAGCCCAAACACAGGCGCGGACAGGAGTTATGGCTACACCTTC
TRBD1 TRBJ1-6 . TRBV5-1 CASSLKWTGGNSPLHF TGCGCCAGCAGCTTAAAATGGACAGGGGGAAATTCACCCCTCCACTTT
TRBD1 TRBJ2-5 . TRBV6-5 CASTQSQGRETQYF TGTGCCAGCACCCAATCACAGGGGCGAGAGACCCAGTACTTC
TRBD1 TRBJ1-5 . TRBV2 CASRTGTGPNQPQHF TGTGCCAGCCGCACCGGGACAGGGCCCAATCAGCCCCAGCATTTT
TRBD2 TRBJ2-1 . TRBV3-1/TRBV3-2 CASSQGASGGGSYNEQFF TGTGCCAGCAGCCAAGGAGCTAGCGGGGGGGGTTCCTACAATGAGCAGTTCTTC
. TRBJ2-7 . TRBV5-1 CASSLGMGQDLYEQYF TGCGCCAGCAGCTTGGGGATGGGGCAGGACCTCTACGAGCAGTACTTC
. TRBJ1-2 few TRBV10-1 CASKRESDYGYTF TGCGCCAGCAAGAGGGAGTCAGACTATGGCTACACCTTC
TRBD1 TRBJ1-1 . TRBV5-4 CASSSDRVEAFF TGTGCCAGCAGCTCGGACAGGGTTGAAGCTTTCTTT
. TRBJ2-7 . TRBV18 CASSPGLNSYEQYF TGTGCCAGCTCTCCGGGACTCAACTCCTACGAGCAGTACTTC
. TRBJ1-1 few TRBV4-1 CASSPGVFGISNTEAFF TGCGCCAGCAGCCCAGGGGTCTTCGGAATTTCGAACACTGAAGCTTTCTTT
. TRBJ1-3 . TRBV5-1 CASSYGQIDSGNTIYF TGCGCCAGCAGCTATGGACAGATAGACTCTGGAAACACCATATATTTT
. TRBJ2-2 few TRBV2 CASSEGSRGLNTGELFF TGTGCCAGCAGTGAAGGTTCCAGGGGCCTCAACACCGGGGAGCTGTTTTTT
TRBD2 TRBJ2-7 . TRBV6-4 CASSEGGRLAGDCYEQYF TGTGCCAGCAGTGAAGGAGGGAGGCTAGCGGGGGATTGCTACGAGCAGTACTTC
TRBD1 TRBJ1-5 few TRBV6-5 CASRLQGAGQPQHF TGTGCCAGCAGGCTTCAGGGGGCAGGCCAGCCCCAGCATTTT
TRBD1 TRBJ2-1 few TRBV11-3 CASSPAVGQDYNEQFF TGTGCCAGCAGCCCAGCTGTGGGACAGGACTACAATGAGCAGTTCTTC
. TRBJ1-1 . TRBV9 CASSVADEGREAFF TGTGCCAGCAGCGTAGCAGACGAGGGTAGGGAAGCTTTCTTT
. TRBJ2-7 . TRBV2 CASSVLAAYEQYF TGTGCCAGCAGTGTTTTAGCGGCCTACGAGCAGTACTTC
TRBD1 TRBJ1-2 once TRBV12-5 CASGLVGDRANYGYTF TGTGCTAGTGGTTTGGTAGGGGACAGGGCGAACTATGGCTACACCTTC
. TRBJ1-6 . TRBV6-5 CASSSLVLSSPLHF TGTGCCAGCAGTTCCCTAGTTTTGTCTTCACCCCTCCACTTT
. TRBJ1-2 once TRBV10-3 CAISVTGNYGYTF TGTGCCATCAGTGTAACGGGGAACTATGGCTACACCTTC
TRBD1 TRBJ1-5 . TRBV19 CAGGQGNQPQHF TGTGCCGGAGGACAGGGGAATCAGCCCCAGCATTTT
TRBD2 TRBJ2-3 . TRBV4-1 CASSQETEGRRGVTGDTQYF TGCGCCAGCAGCCAAGAAACGGAGGGACGGCGGGGGGTAACTGGGGATACGCAGTATTTT
TRBD1 TRBJ2-2 . TRBV5-1 CASSFSTGANTGELFF TGCGCCAGCAGCTTCTCGACAGGGGCGAACACCGGGGAGCTGTTTTTT
TRBD2 TRBJ2-1 few TRBV14 CASSPRGALYNEQFF TGTGCCAGCAGCCCGCGGGGGGCGCTCTACAATGAGCAGTTCTTC
TRBD1 TRBJ1-2 . TRBV10-3 CAISERTGSPHGYTF TGTGCCATCAGTGAGAGGACAGGGAGTCCACATGGCTACACCTTC
TRBD1 TRBJ1-2 . TRBV2 CASSEASGTGVYGYTF TGTGCCAGCAGTGAAGCATCCGGGACAGGGGTATATGGCTACACCTTC
. TRBJ2-4 . TRBV2 CASSELAENIQYF TGTGCCAGCAGTGAATTGGCAGAAAACATTCAGTACTTC
. TRBJ1-3 once TRBV5-1 CASSLAPHSAGTIYF TGCGCCAGCAGCTTGGCCCCCCACAGTGCCGGCACCATATATTTT
TRBD2 TRBJ2-5 . TRBV7-2 CASSLPGLAGGETQYF TGTGCCAGCAGCTTACCGGGACTAGCGGGGGGAGAGACCCAGTACTTC
. TRBJ2-7 . TRBV7-9 CASSLYGGADEQYF TGTGCCAGCAGCTTGTACGGAGGGGCAGACGAGCAGTACTTC
TRBD1 TRBJ1-3 . TRBV5-1 CASSFGQGSSGNTIYF TGCGCCAGCAGCTTTGGACAGGGCAGCTCTGGAAACACCATATATTTT
. TRBJ2-2 . TRBV10-3 CAISTSSGELFF TGTGCCATCAGTACTAGTTCCGGGGAGCTGTTTTTT
. TRBJ2-1 few TRBV4-1 CASSQVDLVTYNEQFF TGCGCCAGCAGCCAGGTAGACTTAGTCACCTACAATGAGCAGTTCTTC